The 18 T cell receptor beta chains below come from one sample, sequenced in a study of cytomegalovirus exposure and HLA in healthy donors. The PCR was carried out with 60 Vbeta primers and 13 Jbeta primers. Profiled with immunoSEQ multiplex PCR; TCRdb holds only in-frame clones, not every one. The sample yields 150,000 to 200,000 clones, roughly 80% seen once. The sequenced sample was PBMCs. The source of these receptors is a woman aged 40 to 49 in good health and CMV-seropositive.

The gene calls are TRBV18 and TRBJ2-7; D may be TRBD2 (6 bases). Germline V gene lookup returns CDR1 KGHSH and CDR2 LQKENI. The CDR3 runs to 14 residues. V shed 2 bases and J shed 5 bases, with 13 bases lying between them. The CDR3 DNA is TGTGCCAGCTCACCAAATGGGCGGGGCCACGAGCAGTACTTC. It encodes CASSPNGRGHEQYF.

The CDR3 region is CASRRSGTVNEKLFF. In nucleotides, the CDR3 is TGTGCCAGCAGAAGGTCGGGGACAGTTAATGAAAAACTGTTTTTT. The chain uses TRBV28 and TRBJ1-4, with 7 bases lining up with TRBD1. Looked up from germline, CDR1 is MDHEN and CDR2 is SYDVKM. The V segment lost 6 bases and the J segment 4 bases; nucleotides outside the gene matches: 8. The CDR3 extends over 15 amino acids.

The chain joins TRBV11-2 to TRBJ2-6, with D perhaps matching TRBD2 (6 bases). The V end was cut by 6 bases, the J end by 6 bases, with 15 bases between. The germline V gene has CDR1 SGHAT and CDR2 FQNNGV. This CDR3 comprises 15 residues. The DNA of the CDR3 is TGTGCCAGCAGACCCTCCGGGGAGGCGGCCAACGTCCTGACTTTC. Protein sequence: CASRPSGEAANVLTF.

V is TRBV5-1 and J is TRBJ2-6; tentatively, D is TRBD1 (6 bases). Trimming took 4 bases from V and 2 from J, leaving 10 bases between them. This CDR3 region has 15 residues. The germline V gene encodes CDR1 SGHRS and CDR2 YFSETQ. In DNA, the CDR3 is TGCGCCAGCAGCCCTTGGACAGCTGGGGCCAACGTCCTGACTTTC. This gives the protein CASSPWTAGANVLTF.

This clone occurred once. The genes are TRBV7-6 and TRBJ1-1; D might be TRBD1 (5 bases). This CDR3 is built from 15 residues. Trimming shortened V by 1 base and J by 1 base, and 10 bases separated the two germline ends. Looked up from germline, CDR1 is SGHVS and CDR2 is FNYEAQ. Here the CDR3 reads CASSLGVGENTEAFF. The CDR3 bases are TGTGCCAGCAGCTTAGGTGTAGGGGAGAACACTGAAGCTTTCTTT.

The V call is TRBV29-1, the J call TRBJ2-1, with a tentative D call TRBD2 (7 bases). Germline values: CDR1 SQVTM, CDR2 ANQGSEA. CDR3 length: 16 residues. V was pared by 1 base and J by 10 bases, with 23 bases between. CDR3 DNA: TGCAGCGTTGAAGGTGGAAAAGGGGGGGATGCCTTCGAGCAGTTCTTC. Amino acid sequence: CSVEGGKGGDAFEQFF.

This clone was observed a single time. This rearrangement joins TRBV5-1 to TRBJ2-7; D ambiguous. Germline-derived CDR1 and CDR2 are SGHRS and YFSETQ. The V gene lost 1 base and the J gene lost 0 bases, with 11 bases spanning the gap. There are 15 residues in the CDR3. The CDR3 here is CASSLFLSSSYEQYF. CDR3 sequence (DNA): TGCGCCAGCAGCTTGTTTCTGAGTTCCTCCTACGAGCAGTACTTC.

The V and J genes are TRBV21-1 and TRBJ2-1; TRBD1 is the table's D call, not checked against the DNA. TRBV21-1 is a pseudogene. This CDR3 contains 13 residues. DNA of the CDR3: TGTGCCAGCAGCATCGACAGGGTCACTGAGCAGTTCTTC. Protein: CASSIDRVTEQFF.

As regards this clone: Other DNA sequences in the sample encode the same CDR3. The genes are TRBV15 and TRBJ2-3; a weak D match, TRBD2 (6 bases). Germline loops: CDR1 LNHNV, CDR2 YYDKDF (reference sequence). V was clipped by 1 base and J by 3 bases, with 11 bases between them. The length of the CDR3 is 15 residues. Written as DNA, the CDR3 is TGTGCCACCAGCAGAGGGGCGGGATCAACAGATACGCAGTATTTT. Residues: CATSRGAGSTDTQYF.

This rearrangement joins TRBV2 to TRBJ1-1, with TRBD1 matching over 7 bases. V lost 9 bases and J lost 0; bases outside the gene matches: 1. CDR3 size: 12 residues. CDR1 SNHLY and CDR2 FYNNEI come from the germline V gene. This CDR3 is CARGGLNTEAFF. Here the CDR3 DNA reads TGTGCCAGAGGGGGCTTGAACACTGAAGCTTTCTTT.

V is TRBV9 and J is TRBJ1-3; tentative D call: TRBD1 (6 bases). V lost 4 bases to trimming and J lost 2 bases, with 16 bases between them. The germline CDR1 and CDR2 sequences are SGDLS and YYNGEE. CDR3 length: 16 amino acids. The CDR3 reads CASSRSKGDAGNTIYF. The CDR3 DNA reads as TGTGCCAGCAGCCGATCCAAGGGGGACGCTGGAAACACCATATATTTT.

This chain uses TRBV28 with TRBJ1-1; D might be TRBD1 (6 bases). The V end lost 5 bases, the J end lost 1 base, and 14 bases lay between the germline ends. This CDR3 has 15 residues. Per germline, CDR1 MDHEN and CDR2 SYDVKM. The CDR3 protein is CASSTPGHQNTEAFF. The CDR3 coding sequence is TGTGCCAGCAGTACCCCGGGACACCAGAACACTGAAGCTTTCTTT. Full variable domain (outside the CDR3, taken from reference TRBV28 and TRBJ1-1): DVKVTQSSRYLVKRTGEKVFLECVQDMDHENMFWYRQDPGLGLRLIYFSYDVKMKEKGDIPEGYSVSREKKERFSLILESASTNQTSMYLCASSTPGHQNTEAFFGQGTRLTVV.

As to this clone: Other DNA sequences in this sample translate to the same CDR3. This sequence joins TRBV7-9 and TRBJ1-1; D gene unclear. From germline, CDR1 is SEHNR and CDR2 FQNEAQ (reference sequence). V lost 0 bases and J 4 bases, leaving 6 bases between the germline ends. This CDR3 comprises 13 residues. The CDR3 nucleotides read TGTGCCAGCAGCTTAGCCCGACTCACTGAAGCTTTCTTT. Protein sequence: CASSLARLTEAFF.

A few counts support this clone. The gene calls are TRBV6-6 and TRBJ2-1; 8 positions agree with TRBD2. There are 13 residues in the CDR3. V lost 7 bases to trimming and J lost 5 bases; unmatched junction nucleotides: 4. Germline CDR1 reads MNHNY; CDR2 reads SVGAGI (reference sequence). The CDR3 bases are TGTGCCAGCAAAACTAGCGGCAACAATGAGCAGTTCTTC. It is translated as CASKTSGNNEQFF.

This clone was seen once. The chain couples TRBV27 to TRBJ1-5; 7 positions match TRBD1. The CDR3 sequence is 16 residues long. Germline loops: CDR1 MNHEY, CDR2 SMNVEV (reference sequence). J was trimmed by 2 bases and V by 0 bases; bases with no gene match: 4. CDR3 sequence: CASSLSRGPRNQPQHF. The CDR3, as DNA: TGTGCCAGCAGTTTATCTAGGGGGCCACGCAATCAGCCCCAGCATTTT.

V and J are TRBV19 and TRBJ2-7; TRBD2 matches 7 bases. The ends lost 4 bases at V and 2 bases at J; junction bases unmatched: 5. CDR1 and CDR2 from the germline V gene are LNHDA and SQIVND (reference sequence). This CDR3 contains 14 residues. The chain's CDR3 is CASSNTGTTYEQYF. The DNA for the CDR3 is TGTGCCAGTAGTAATACCGGGACTACCTACGAGCAGTACTTC.

The V and J genes are TRBV15 and TRBJ2-2, with D possibly matching TRBD1 (6 bases). V was pared by 5 bases and J by 5 bases, with 18 bases between. Germline assignment: CDR1 LNHNV and CDR2 YYDKDF (reference sequence). CDR3 length: 16 amino acids. The CDR3 DNA reads TGTGCCACCAGCCCAGCGTTAGGGCAGGGGACCGGGGAGCTGTTTTTT. Translated, it gives CATSPALGQGTGELFF.

The chain recombines TRBV19 with TRBJ2-7; TRBD1 matches at 7 bases. CDR1 is LNHDA, CDR2 SQIVND, per germline (reference sequence). V lost 6 bases and J lost 1; bases outside the gene matches: 12. This CDR3 comprises 16 residues. The CDR3 is CASREVAGGISYEQYF. The CDR3 region has the DNA TGTGCCAGTAGAGAAGTAGCAGGGGGTATTTCCTACGAGCAGTACTTC.